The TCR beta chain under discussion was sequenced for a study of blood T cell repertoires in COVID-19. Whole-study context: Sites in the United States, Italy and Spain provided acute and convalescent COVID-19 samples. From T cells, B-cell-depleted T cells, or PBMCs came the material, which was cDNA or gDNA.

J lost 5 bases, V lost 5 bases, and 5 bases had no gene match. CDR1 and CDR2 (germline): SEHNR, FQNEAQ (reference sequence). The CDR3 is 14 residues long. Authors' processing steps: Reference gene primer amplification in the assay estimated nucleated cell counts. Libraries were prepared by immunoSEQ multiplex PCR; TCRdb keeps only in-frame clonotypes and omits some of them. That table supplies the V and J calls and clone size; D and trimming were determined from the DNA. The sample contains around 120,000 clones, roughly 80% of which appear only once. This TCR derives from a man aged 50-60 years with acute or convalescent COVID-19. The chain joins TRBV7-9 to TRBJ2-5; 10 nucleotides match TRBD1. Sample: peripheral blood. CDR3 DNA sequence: TGTGCCAGCAGCCTGACAGGGGGCTATGAGACCCAGTACTTC. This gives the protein CASSLTGGYETQYF.